This T cell receptor (beta chain) was obtained from a study of T-cell memory formation after mild COVID-19. Overall study context: Clusters of TCRs were largely donor specific.

V shed 3 bases and J shed 0 bases, with 13 bases lying between them. This CDR3 has 15 residues. Germline V lookup: CDR1 SQVTM, CDR2 ANQGSEA. Sample barcodes and UMIs were carried by the TCR alpha and TCR beta cDNA libraries that 5'RACE generated with constant-segment primers. TCRdb re-analysed the 5' RACE reads in MiXCR, keeping a single row per CDR3 protein. Of about 320,000 distinct CDR3 sequences listed, 13% to 15% are singletons. Study results and caveats: Pre-infection memory contained some responding clones, which suggested that cross-reactive memory had joined. SARS-CoV-2 specificity was not confirmed for second-wave clones peaking on day 37.

As regards this clonotype: The antigen remains undetermined.

The source is a man aged 18 to 29 who had mild COVID-19 (a few samples of this study predate the infection). Cell type and time point are not known. This chain connects TRBV29-1 to TRBJ2-3; D is perhaps TRBD2 (6 bases). Sequenced sample: PBMCs or a T cell subset sorted from them (not recorded which). CDR3 amino acids: CSVDRELTSTDTQYF. CDR3 DNA sequence: TGCAGCGTTGATCGGGAGTTGACTAGCACAGATACGCAGTATTTT.